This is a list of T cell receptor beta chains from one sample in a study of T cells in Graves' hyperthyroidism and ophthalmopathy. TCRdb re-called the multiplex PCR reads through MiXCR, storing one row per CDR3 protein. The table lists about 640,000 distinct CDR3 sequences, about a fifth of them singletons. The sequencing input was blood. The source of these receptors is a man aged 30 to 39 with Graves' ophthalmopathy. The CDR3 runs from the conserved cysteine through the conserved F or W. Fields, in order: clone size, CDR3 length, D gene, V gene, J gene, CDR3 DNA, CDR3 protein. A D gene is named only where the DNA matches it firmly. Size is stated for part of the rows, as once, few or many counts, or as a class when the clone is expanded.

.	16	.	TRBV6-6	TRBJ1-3	TGTGCCAGCAGTTACTCTTCTGAACTCTCTGGAAACACCATATATTTT	CASSYSSELSGNTIYF
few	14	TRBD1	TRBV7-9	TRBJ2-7	TGTGCCAGCACCCGGACAGGAGAAAACCGCGAGCAGTACTTC	CASTRTGENREQYF
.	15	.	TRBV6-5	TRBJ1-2	TGTGCCAGCAGTTACTCTCCCGGGACCAACTATGGCTACACCTTC	CASSYSPGTNYGYTF
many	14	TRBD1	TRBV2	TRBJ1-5	TGTGCCAGCAGGCCGGACAGGGGCAATCAGCCCCAGCATTTT	CASRPDRGNQPQHF
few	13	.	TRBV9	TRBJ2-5	TGTGCCAGCAGCGGCCCAGAGGGAGAGACCCAGTACTTC	CASSGPEGETQYF
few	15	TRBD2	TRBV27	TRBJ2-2	TGTGCCAGCAGTCGGACTAGCGGAGTCACCGGGGAGCTGTTTTTT	CASSRTSGVTGELFF
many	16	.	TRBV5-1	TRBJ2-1	TGCGCCAGCAGCTTGTCGTCGGAGAGCTCCTACAATGAGCAGTTCTTC	CASSLSSESSYNEQFF
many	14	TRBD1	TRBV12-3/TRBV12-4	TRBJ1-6	TGTGCCAGCACCCTGGGACAGGGATCACCACCCCTCCACTTT	CASTLGQGSPPLHF
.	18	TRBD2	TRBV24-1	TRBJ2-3	TGTGCCACCAGCTTCCCGGGACTAGCGGGAGGAGGAGGAGATACGCAGTATTTT	CATSFPGLAGGGGDTQYF
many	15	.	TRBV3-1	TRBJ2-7	TGTGCCAGCAGCCACGCTAACCAGGGGTTCTACGAGCAGTACTTC	CASSHANQGFYEQYF
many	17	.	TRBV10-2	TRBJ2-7	TGCGCCAGCAGTGAGTCATCGTGGGCTAGCAAGTTCTACGAGCAGTACTTC	CASSESSWASKFYEQYF
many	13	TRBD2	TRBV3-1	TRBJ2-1	TGTGCCAGCAGCCCCACTAGCGATAGGGAGCAGTTCTTC	CASSPTSDREQFF
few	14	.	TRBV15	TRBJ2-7	TGTGCCACCAGCAGGCCCGGGAGTTCCTACGAGCAGTACTTC	CATSRPGSSYEQYF
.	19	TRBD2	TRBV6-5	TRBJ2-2	TGTGCCAGCAGTTACTCGTACCTAGCGGGAGCGGCGAACACCGGGGAGCTGTTTTTT	CASSYSYLAGAANTGELFF
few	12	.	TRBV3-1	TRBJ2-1	TGTGCCAGCAGCCAAGGGCCGGGGGAGCAGTTCTTC	CASSQGPGEQFF
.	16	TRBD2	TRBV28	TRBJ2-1	TGTGCCAGCAGTTATCCATCTAGCGGATCCTACAATGAGCAGTTCTTC	CASSYPSSGSYNEQFF